The next 12 T cell receptor beta chains were all read from a single sample in a study of response to subunit inactivated influenza vaccine. A single record per CDR3 protein comes from TCRdb applying MiXCR to the RT-PCR reads. The sample has roughly 700,000 distinct CDR3 sequences; approximately 14% are singletons. This specimen was PBMCs from blood, taken 14 days before vaccination. Receptors were obtained from a man aged 50 or older who received an inactivated influenza vaccine.

The chain is built from TRBV4-1 and TRBJ2-3, with D possibly TRBD2 on 6 matching bases. The CDR3 runs 15 residues. Germline lookup yields CDR1 MGHRA and CDR2 YSYEKL. Trimming stripped 1 base from V and 6 bases from J, with 14 bases between. The CDR3 DNA sequence: TGCGCCAGCAGCCAAGTAGGACGGAGGGTGGATACGCAGTATTTT. Its protein is CASSQVGRRVDTQYF.

The chain links TRBV10-3 to TRBJ2-2; TRBD1 matches at 10 bases. After removal of 4 bases from V and 0 bases from J, the junction contained 2 bases not matched to a gene. The CDR3 spans 16 residues. Germline values: CDR1 ENHRY, CDR2 SYGVKD. The DNA for the CDR3 is TGTGCCATCAGTGCTGGGACAGGGGCGAACACCGGGGAGCTGTTTTTT. This sequence encodes CAISAGTGANTGELFF.

This clonotype occurred many times. The rearrangement uses TRBV5-1 and TRBJ1-2; D perhaps matches TRBD1 (6 bases). Germline values: CDR1 SGHRS, CDR2 YFSETQ. This CDR3 contains 13 residues. Trimming took off 4 bases at V and 1 base at J, with 8 bases between the two ends. CDR3 DNA: TGCGCCAGCAGCCTGGGACATAACTATGGCTACACCTTC. It yields the protein CASSLGHNYGYTF.

The V call is TRBV6-6, the J call TRBJ2-5; unclear D gene. CDR1 is MNHNY, CDR2 SVGAGI, per germline (reference sequence). V was shortened by 5 bases and J by 14 bases, with 15 bases between the two germline ends. The CDR3 runs to 11 residues. CDR3 bases: TGTGCCAGCAGTCCCGACTTCGGAATATACTTC. It translates to CASSPDFGIYF.

The CDR3 reads CASSPQPRGGIKNIQYF. The CDR3 DNA sequence: TGTGCCAGCAGCCCCCAACCCAGGGGAGGGATCAAAAACATTCAGTACTTC. J is TRBJ2-4 and V is TRBV7-2; D is perhaps TRBD2 (7 bases). The V end was cut by 5 bases, the J end by 3 bases, with 20 bases between. Looked up from germline, CDR1 is SGHTA and CDR2 is FQGNSA. The length of the CDR3 is 17 residues.

This chain links TRBV12-3 or TRBV12-4 with TRBJ2-5; the match to TRBD2 covers 9 bases. V shed 1 base, J shed 4 bases, and the junction held 7 bases outside the gene matches. The CDR3 has 16 residues. The DNA for the CDR3 is TGTGCCAGCAGTTTAGAGGGCGGGGGGGCCGGAGAGACCCAGTACTTC. This gives the protein CASSLEGGGAGETQYF.

A few counts support this clonotype. CDR3 DNA sequence: TGTGCCAGCAGCCAAGTAGTGTATGAGCAGTTCTTC. This sequence encodes CASSQVVYEQFF. This chain joins TRBV3-1 and TRBJ2-1; no reliable D call. This CDR3 has 12 amino acids. The germline V and J ends were trimmed by 1 base and 8 bases, with 6 bases remaining between them. Germline V gives CDR1 LGHDT, CDR2 YNNKEL (reference sequence).

The V gene is TRBV12-3 or TRBV12-4, the J gene TRBJ2-7; D is undetermined. This CDR3 is 14 amino acids long. V lost 3 bases and J 1 base, leaving 10 bases between the germline ends. The CDR3 DNA follows: TGTGCCAGCAGTTTTAGTACACCTTCCTACGAGCAGTACTTC. This gives the protein CASSFSTPSYEQYF.

The chain is built from TRBV10-3 and TRBJ1-1, with TRBD1 matching over 9 bases. Germline V lookup: CDR1 ENHRY, CDR2 SYGVKD. Trimming at V came to 7 bases and at J to 3 bases, leaving 3 bases not matched to a gene. The CDR3 length is 13 residues. The chain's CDR3 is CAIKGQGDTEAFF. CDR3 DNA: TGTGCCATCAAGGGACAGGGTGACACTGAAGCTTTCTTT.

The chain joins TRBV12-3 or TRBV12-4 to TRBJ2-7, with 8 bases identical to TRBD2. Germline trimming cut 0 bases from V and 4 bases from J; bases unmatched to any gene: 11. This CDR3 has 17 amino acids. The CDR3 coding sequence is TGTGCCAGCAGTTTAGCGCGGCTAGCGGGTATATCATACGAGCAGTACTTC. Its protein is CASSLARLAGISYEQYF.

The chain employs TRBV4-3 and TRBJ1-4, with 10 bases lining up with TRBD1. CDR1 is LGHNA, CDR2 YSLEER, per germline. The junction had 4 bases not matched to a gene; V was cut back by 1 base and J by 8 bases. The CDR3 has 15 residues. Written as DNA, the CDR3 is TGCGCCAGCAGCCAAGGGGACAGGGGCGGCGAAAAACTGTTTTTT. This encodes CASSQGDRGGEKLFF.

V and J are TRBV7-9 and TRBJ2-7; TRBD1 matches 7 bases. Germline V gene sequence: CDR1 SEHNR, CDR2 FQNEAQ (reference sequence). This CDR3 contains 14 residues. Trimming cost V 10 bases and J 0 bases; bases outside gene matches: 9. The CDR3 spells CATRAGGSSYEQYF. CDR3 nucleotides: TGTGCCACCAGGGCAGGGGGTAGCTCCTACGAGCAGTACTTC.